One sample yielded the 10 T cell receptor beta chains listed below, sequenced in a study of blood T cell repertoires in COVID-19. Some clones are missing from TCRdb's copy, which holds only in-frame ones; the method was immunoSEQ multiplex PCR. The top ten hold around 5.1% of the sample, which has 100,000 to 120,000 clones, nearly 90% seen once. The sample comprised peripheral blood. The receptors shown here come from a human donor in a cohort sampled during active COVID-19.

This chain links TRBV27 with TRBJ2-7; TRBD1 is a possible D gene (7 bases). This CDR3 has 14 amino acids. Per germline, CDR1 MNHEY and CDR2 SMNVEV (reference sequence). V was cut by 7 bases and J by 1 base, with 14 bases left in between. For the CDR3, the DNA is TGTGCCAGCACCGAGACAGGGAGGTCCTACGAGCAGTACTTC. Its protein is CASTETGRSYEQYF.

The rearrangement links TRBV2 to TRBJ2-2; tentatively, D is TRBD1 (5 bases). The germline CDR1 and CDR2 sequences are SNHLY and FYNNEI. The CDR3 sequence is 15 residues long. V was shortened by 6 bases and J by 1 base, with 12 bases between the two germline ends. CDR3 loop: CASRVDRLNTGELFF. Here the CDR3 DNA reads TGTGCCAGCAGGGTCGACAGACTGAACACCGGGGAGCTGTTTTTT.

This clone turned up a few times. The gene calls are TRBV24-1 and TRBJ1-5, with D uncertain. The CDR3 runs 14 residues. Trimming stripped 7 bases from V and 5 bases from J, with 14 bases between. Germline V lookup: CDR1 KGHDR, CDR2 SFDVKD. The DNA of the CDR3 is TGTGCCACCAGCGGTGGGCCGGAAGATCAGCCCCAGCATTTT. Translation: CATSGGPEDQPQHF.

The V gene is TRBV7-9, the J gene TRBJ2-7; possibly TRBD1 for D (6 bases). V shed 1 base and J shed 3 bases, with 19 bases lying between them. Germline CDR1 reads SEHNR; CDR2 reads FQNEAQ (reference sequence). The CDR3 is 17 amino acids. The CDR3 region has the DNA TGTGCCAGCAGCTTAGGGAACCGGGACACTTCGAGCTACGAGCAGTACTTC. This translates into CASSLGNRDTSSYEQYF.

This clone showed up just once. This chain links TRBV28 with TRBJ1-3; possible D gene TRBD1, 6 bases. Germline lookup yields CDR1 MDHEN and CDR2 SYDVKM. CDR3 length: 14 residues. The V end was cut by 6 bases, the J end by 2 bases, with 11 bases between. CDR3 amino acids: CASRKQGAGNTIYF. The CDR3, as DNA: TGTGCCAGCAGAAAACAGGGAGCTGGAAACACCATATATTTT.

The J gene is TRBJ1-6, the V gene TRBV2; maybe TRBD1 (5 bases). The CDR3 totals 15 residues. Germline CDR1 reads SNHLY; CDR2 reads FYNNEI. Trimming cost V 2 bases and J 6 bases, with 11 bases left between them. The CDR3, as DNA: TGTGCCAGCAGTGAATGGGGGGAGAGTAATTCACCCCTCCACTTT. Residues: CASSEWGESNSPLHF.

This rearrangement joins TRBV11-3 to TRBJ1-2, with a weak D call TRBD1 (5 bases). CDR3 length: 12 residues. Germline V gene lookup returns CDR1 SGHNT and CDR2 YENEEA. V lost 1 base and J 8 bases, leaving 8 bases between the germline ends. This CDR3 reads CASSLGGDGYTF. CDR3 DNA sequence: TGTGCCAGCAGCTTAGGGGGGGACGGCTACACCTTC.

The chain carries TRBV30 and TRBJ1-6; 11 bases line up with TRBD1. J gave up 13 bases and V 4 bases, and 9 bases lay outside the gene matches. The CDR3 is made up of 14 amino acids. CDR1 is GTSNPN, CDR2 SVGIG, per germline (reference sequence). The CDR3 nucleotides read TGTGCCTGGATGGACAGGGGGCTCACCGACCCCCTCCACTTT. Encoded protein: CAWMDRGLTDPLHF.

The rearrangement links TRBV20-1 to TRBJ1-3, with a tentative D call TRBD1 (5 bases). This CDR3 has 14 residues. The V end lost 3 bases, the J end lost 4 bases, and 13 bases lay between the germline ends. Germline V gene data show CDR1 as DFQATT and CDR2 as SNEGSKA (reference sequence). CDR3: CSASRGGIGNTIYF. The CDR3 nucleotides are TGCAGTGCTAGTCGGGGCGGGATCGGAAACACCATATATTTT.

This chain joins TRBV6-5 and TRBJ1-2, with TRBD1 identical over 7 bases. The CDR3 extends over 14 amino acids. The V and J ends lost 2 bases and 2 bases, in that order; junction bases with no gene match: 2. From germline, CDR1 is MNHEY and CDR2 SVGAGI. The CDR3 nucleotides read TGTGCCAGCAGTTACCAGACAGGGAACTATGGCTACACCTTC. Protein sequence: CASSYQTGNYGYTF.